This T cell receptor beta chain was sequenced in a study of shared clonotypes between healthy human individuals. For the study at large: Three plates each covered CD4 naive and memory; CD8 naive two, CD8 memory one. Study-level points and caveats: Sorted-subset sequencing, rarefaction showed, was incomplete despite large depth.

This clone was recorded only once. What it binds is unknown. Genomic DNA of every subset was divided equally among multiple immunoSEQ plates. Generated by immunoSEQ multiplex PCR, the TCRdb table keeps only in-frame clones and is missing some. The sample lists roughly 2.2 million clones; roughly 92% were seen once. The sample was naive CD4+ T cells from PBMCs. Subset: CD45RA+ positively selected. The TCR sequence derives from a young man in good health. Some clones in this sample may be carry-over from other donors' samples.

The CDR3 is CASRIGGTGEGTQYF. CDR3 coding DNA: TGTGCCAGCAGAATCGGCGGGACTGGGGAGGGGACCCAGTACTTC. V is TRBV2 and J is TRBJ2-5; 7 bases fit TRBD2. The germline V gene has CDR1 SNHLY and CDR2 FYNNEI. Trimming removed 6 bases from V and 7 bases from J; junction bases left unmatched: 14. CDR3 length: 15 amino acids.